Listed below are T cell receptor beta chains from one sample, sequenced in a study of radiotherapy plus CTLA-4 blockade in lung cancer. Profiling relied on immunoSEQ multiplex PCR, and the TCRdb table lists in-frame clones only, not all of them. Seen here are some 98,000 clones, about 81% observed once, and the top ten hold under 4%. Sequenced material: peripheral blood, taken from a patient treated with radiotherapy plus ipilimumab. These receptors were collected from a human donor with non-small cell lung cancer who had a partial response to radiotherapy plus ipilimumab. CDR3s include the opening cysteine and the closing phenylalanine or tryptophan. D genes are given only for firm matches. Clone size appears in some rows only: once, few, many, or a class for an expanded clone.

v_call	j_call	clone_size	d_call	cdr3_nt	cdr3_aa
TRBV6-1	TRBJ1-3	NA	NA	TGTGCCAGCAGTGAAGGACACTCTGGAAACACCATATATTTT	CASSEGHSGNTIYF
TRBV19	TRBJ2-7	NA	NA	TGTGCCAGTAGTATCCTCTCCAGAACCTACGAGCAGTACTTC	CASSILSRTYEQYF
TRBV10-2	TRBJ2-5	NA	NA	TGCGCCAGCAGTCAAAGGACAGAAGAGACCCAGTACTTC	CASSQRTEETQYF
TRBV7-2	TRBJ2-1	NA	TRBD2	TGTGCCAGCAGCCTTAGCGGGAGGGTAGGCAATGAGCAGTTCTTC	CASSLSGRVGNEQFF
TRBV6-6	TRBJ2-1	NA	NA	TGTGCCAGCAGGAAGAATCCTAGTAACAATGAGCAGTTCTTC	CASRKNPSNNEQFF
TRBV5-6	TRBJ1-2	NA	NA	TGTGCCAGCAGCGGCAGGGGCCTATATGGCTACACCTTC	CASSGRGLYGYTF
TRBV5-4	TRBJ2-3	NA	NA	TGTGCCAGCAGCGCGTCAACCGATACGCAGTATTTT	CASSASTDTQYF
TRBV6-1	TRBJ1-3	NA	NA	TGTGCCAGCAGTGAAGACAGGACGGCGGACACCATATATTTT	CASSEDRTADTIYF
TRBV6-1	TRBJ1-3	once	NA	TGTGCCAGCAGTGATTTTACAGCCAATTTCGGAAACACCATATATTTT	CASSDFTANFGNTIYF
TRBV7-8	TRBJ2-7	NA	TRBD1	TGTGCCAGCAGCGGGGACAGCTCCTACGAGCAGTACTTC	CASSGDSSYEQYF
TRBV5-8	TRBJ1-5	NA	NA	TGTGCCAGCAGCGCCAGGGTTAACGTGGAGCCCCAGCATTTT	CASSARVNVEPQHF
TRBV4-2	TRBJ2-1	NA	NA	TGTGCCAGCAGCCTTCAGGTTAGCGCAACGATCGAGCAGTTCTTC	CASSLQVSATIEQFF
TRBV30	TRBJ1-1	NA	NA	TGTGCCTGGACCTTAGGGGTGGCTGCTTTCTTT	CAWTLGVAAFF
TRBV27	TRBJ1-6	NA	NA	TGTGCCAGCAGTTTCCCCGGGTTTGGCTCACCCCTCCACTTT	CASSFPGFGSPLHF
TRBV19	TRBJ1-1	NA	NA	TGTGCCAGTAGCTACGTTGTGGGGAGGGGGACTGAAGCTTTCTTT	CASSYVVGRGTEAFF
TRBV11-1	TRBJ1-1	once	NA	TGTGCCAGCAGCTTAGGCGGGAGAACTGAAGCTTTCTTT	CASSLGGRTEAFF
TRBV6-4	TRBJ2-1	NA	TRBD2	TGTGCCAGCAGTATCCCGGGACTAGGCTACAATGAGCAGTTCTTC	CASSIPGLGYNEQFF
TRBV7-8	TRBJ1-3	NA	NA	TGTGCCAGCAGCTTAGCAGGGGCTGGAAACACCATATATTTT	CASSLAGAGNTIYF
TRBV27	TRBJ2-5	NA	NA	TGTGCCAGCAGCAGGGGAGGGTTCCCAGAGACCCAGTACTTC	CASSRGGFPETQYF
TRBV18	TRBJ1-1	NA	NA	TGTGCCAGCTCACCATCGGGGGGGCCGGGGACTGAAGCTTTCTTT	CASSPSGGPGTEAFF
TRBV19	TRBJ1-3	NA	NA	NA	CASSILAGNTIYF
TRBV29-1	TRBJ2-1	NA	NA	TGCAGCGTTTCCGGGACACTCAACAATGAGCAGTTCTTC	CSVSGTLNNEQFF
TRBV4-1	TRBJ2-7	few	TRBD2	TGTGCCAGCAGCCCGGCACTAGCGGAGGACTACGAGCAGTACTTC	CASSPALAEDYEQYF
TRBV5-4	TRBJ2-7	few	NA	TGTGCCAGCAGCAGCACAGGGAGCTCCTACGAGCAGTACTTC	CASSSTGSSYEQYF
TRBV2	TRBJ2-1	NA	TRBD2	TGTGCCAGCAGTGAACAACTAGCGGGGTACAATGAGCAGTTCTTC	CASSEQLAGYNEQFF
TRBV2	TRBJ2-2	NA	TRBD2	TGTGCCAGCAGCCCCGGGGGAGGGCGGAGGAACACCGGGGAGCTGTTTTTT	CASSPGGGRRNTGELFF
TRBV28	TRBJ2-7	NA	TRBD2	TGTGCCACCCAATCTAAACTAGCGGTCCCCTACGAGCAGTACTTC	CATQSKLAVPYEQYF
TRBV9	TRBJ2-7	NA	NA	TGTGCCAGCAGCCCCCGACAGAATCCCTACGAGCAGTACTTC	CASSPRQNPYEQYF
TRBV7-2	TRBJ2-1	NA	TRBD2	TGTGCCAGCAGCCCTGGAGCTAGCGGCCACTACAATGAGCAGTTCTTC	CASSPGASGHYNEQFF
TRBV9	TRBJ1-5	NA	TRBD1	TGTGCCAGCAGCCCCCGGACAGGGGGAGAACAGCCCCAGCATTTT	CASSPRTGGEQPQHF